Listed here are 6 T cell receptor beta chains from one sample, sequenced in a study of T cells in women clearing cervical HPV infection. Assay used: immunoSEQ multiplex PCR; TCRdb lists only in-frame clones, some missing. The sample features approximately 16,000 clones, with 8% to 11% in its top ten. The material sequenced was blood buffy coat. The receptor source for this set is a woman between 18 and 69 years old with a cervical HPV16 infection that either progressed to CIN3+ or cleared (not recorded which).

Remarks on this clone: The read comes to an end 3 residues before the CDR3 does, leaving the germline J gene to fill in the end. The chain carries TRBV6-1 and TRBJ1-5; possible D gene TRBD1, 6 bases. V was trimmed by 1 base and J by 9 bases, leaving 13 bases between them. The CDR3 length is 14 residues. CDR1 and CDR2 from the germline V gene are MNHNS and SASEGT. The CDR3 protein is CASSEGGGGRPQHF. The sequenced part of the CDR3 DNA is TGTGCCAGCAGTGAAGGAGGGGGGGGTCGGCCC.

A word on this clone: The read comes to an end 3 residues before the CDR3 does, leaving the germline J gene to fill in the end. The chain carries TRBV5-1 and TRBJ1-2, with TRBD1 as a possible D gene (5 bases). The germline V gene encodes CDR1 SGHRS and CDR2 YFSETQ. V lost 5 bases, J lost 6 bases, and 17 bases lay in between. The CDR3 contains 14 residues. The covered CDR3 bases are TGCGCCAGCAGGGGGCTATCCGGAGGCAATGGC. It encodes CASRGLSGGNG. The entire CDR3 protein reads CASRGLSGGNGYTF.

On this clone itself: With the read ending 3 residues before the CDR3 end, the germline J gene is used to fill in that end. The V and J genes are TRBV20-1 and TRBJ2-3; perhaps TRBD1 as D (5 bases). Per germline, CDR1 DFQATT and CDR2 SNEGSKA (reference sequence). This CDR3 has 14 residues. CDR3 sequence: CSAETGSPNQPQYF. Incomplete CDR3 DNA: TGCAGTGCTGAAACAGGCTCTCCCAATCAGCCG.

Regarding this clone: From the germline J gene comes the end of the CDR3, since the read stops 3 residues before it. The gene calls are TRBV11-2 and TRBJ1-1; a weak D match, TRBD1 (5 bases). This CDR3 spans 13 amino acids. The germline CDR1 and CDR2 sequences are SGHAT and FQNNGV. Incomplete CDR3 DNA: TGTGCCAGCAGCCGCCAACAGGACCTGGAA. Its translation: CASSRQQDLE. The full CDR3 is CASSRQQDLEAFF.

Turning to this clone: The missing CDR3 end, 3 residues past where the read stops, is filled in from the germline J gene. The chain couples TRBV7-6 to TRBJ2-5, with D perhaps TRBD1 (5 bases). In germline, CDR1 is SGHVS, CDR2 FNYEAQ. V dropped 5 bases and J dropped 1 base, with 14 bases sitting between them. The CDR3 extends over 15 amino acids. The CDR3: CASSPVVRGQETQYF. Incomplete CDR3 DNA: TGTGCCAGCAGCCCCGTTGTAAGGGGCCAAGAGACC.

On this clone: The read is 3 residues too short to cover the CDR3 end, so that end is filled in from the germline J gene. V is TRBV5-4 and J is TRBJ2-1; D not resolved. V was trimmed by 4 bases and J by 9 bases, leaving 11 bases between them. Germline CDR1 SGHNT, CDR2 YYREEE (reference sequence). The CDR3 runs to 12 residues. Incomplete CDR3 DNA: TGTGCCAGCAGCCCCGTTTCGGGTGAG. This codes for CASSPVSGE. The whole CDR3 sequence is CASSPVSGEQFF.